One sample yielded the 21 T cell receptor beta chains listed below, sequenced in a study of blood T cells in healthy people across ages. Primed by a sample-barcoded 5' primer and a J-beta primer mix, a second PCR proceeded for roughly 7 to 11 cycles. TCRdb re-called the 5' RACE reads with MiXCR, one entry per CDR3 protein. The sample includes about 1,400,000 distinct CDR3 sequences, around 42% of them seen just once. The sequencing sample was made of blood. Receptors were obtained from a woman aged 18-29 years in good health.

The CDR3 DNA sequence: TGTGCCACCACCGGGACGGACAACACCGGGGAGCTGTTTTTT. Protein product: CATTGTDNTGELFF. The chain uses TRBV24-1 and TRBJ2-2; D tentatively reads TRBD1 or TRBD2 (5 bases each). The CDR3 spans 14 residues. The germline V gene encodes CDR1 KGHDR and CDR2 SFDVKD. V was shortened by 8 bases and J by 2 bases, with 11 bases between the two germline ends.

This clonotype was seen a handful of times. The chain recombines TRBV20-1 with TRBJ2-1; TRBD2 aligns across 10 bases. The germline V gene has CDR1 DFQATT and CDR2 SNEGSKA (reference sequence). After removal of 5 bases from V and 0 bases from J, the junction contained 13 bases not matched to a gene. This CDR3 comprises 18 residues. The CDR3 reads CSAPGGLAGEHSYNEQFF. Here the CDR3 DNA reads TGCAGTGCTCCAGGGGGGCTAGCGGGAGAGCACTCCTACAATGAGCAGTTCTTC.

This clonotype has ten or more counts. V and J are TRBV6-2 or TRBV6-3 and TRBJ2-7; D tentatively reads TRBD1 or TRBD2 (6 bases each). Per germline, CDR1 MNHEY and CDR2 SVGEGT. V dropped 6 bases and J dropped 0 bases, with 12 bases sitting between them. The CDR3 is 14 residues long. In DNA, the CDR3 is TGTGCCAGCAGCCGAGGGGGGAACTCCTACGAGCAGTACTTC. Translated, it gives CASSRGGNSYEQYF.

Only one count was recorded for this clonotype. The chain combines TRBV3-1 with TRBJ2-2, with 8 bases identical to TRBD2. Losses at the gene ends were 5 bases for V and 0 bases for J; bases not matched to a gene: 2. The V gene's germline CDR1 is LGHDT and CDR2 YNNKEL (reference sequence). The CDR3 is 15 residues long. The CDR3 DNA reads TGTGCCAGCAGCAAACTAGCGGCGAACACCGGGGAGCTGTTTTTT. It specifies CASSKLAANTGELFF. Complete variable domain (other parts from reference TRBV3-1 and TRBJ2-2): DTAVSQTPKYLVTQMGNDKSIKCEQNLGHDTMYWYKQDSKKFLKIMFSYNNKELIINETVPNRFSPKSPDKAHLNLHINSLELGDSAVYFCASSKLAANTGELFFGEGSRLTVL.

The chain uses TRBV10-2 and TRBJ2-7, with a possible D match to TRBD1 (5 bases). The V gene lost 2 bases and the J gene lost 8 bases, with 19 bases spanning the gap. This CDR3 spans 15 amino acids. Germline assignment: CDR1 WSHSY and CDR2 SAAADI. Here the CDR3 reads CASSERAKAGIKQYF. CDR3 DNA sequence: TGCGCCAGCAGTGAGCGAGCCAAGGCAGGGATAAAGCAGTACTTC.

CDR3 DNA sequence: TGCGCCAGCAGCTTGGTCGTTAACTATGGCTACACCTTC. Translated, it gives CASSLVVNYGYTF. The gene calls are TRBV5-1 and TRBJ1-2; D is unresolved. In germline, CDR1 is SGHRS, CDR2 YFSETQ. V shed 0 bases and J shed 1 base, with 4 bases lying between them. CDR3 length equals 13 residues.

J is TRBJ2-5 and V is TRBV20-1; 13 bases match TRBD2. The tail of the sequence fits TRBJ2-7 better, so the J call may be wrong. The CDR3 has 14 amino acids. Germline V gene sequence: CDR1 DFQATT, CDR2 SNEGSKA (reference sequence). The CDR3 loop reads CSATLAGGTHEQYF. CDR3 in DNA: TGCAGTGCTACACTAGCGGGGGGGACCCACGAGCAGTACTTC.

On this clonotype: A read error may produce the germline difference seen at one junction end. The V and J genes are TRBV13 and TRBJ2-3; the match to TRBD1 covers 10 bases. Germline V CDR1 and CDR2: PRHDT, FYEKMQ (reference sequence). The CDR3 extends over 16 amino acids. CDR3 residues: CASSGLGTGVTDMQYF. CDR3 DNA sequence: TGTGCCAGCAGCGGACTCGGGACAGGGGTTACGGATATGCAGTATTTT.

This clonotype came up a few times. This chain joins TRBV29-1 and TRBJ2-7; either TRBD1 or TRBD2 may supply D (6 bases each). CDR3 length: 12 residues. CDR1 and CDR2 (germline): SQVTM, ANQGSEA. The V gene lost 3 bases and the J gene lost 7 bases, with 13 bases spanning the gap. CDR3 protein: CSVDWGAGEQYF. CDR3 coding DNA: TGCAGCGTTGATTGGGGGGCAGGGGAGCAGTACTTC.

The rearrangement uses TRBV12-3 or TRBV12-4 and TRBJ2-1; perhaps TRBD2 as D (6 bases). V dropped 9 bases and J dropped 0 bases, with 15 bases sitting between them. CDR3 size: 15 residues. The CDR3 is CARYGGESSYNEQFF. CDR3 nucleotide sequence: TGTGCCAGGTATGGCGGGGAGAGCTCCTACAATGAGCAGTTCTTC.

The rearrangement links TRBV3-1 to TRBJ2-7; 7 nucleotides agree with TRBD2. The CDR3 runs to 17 residues. After removal of 0 bases from V and 1 base from J, the junction contained 9 bases not matched to a gene. Germline V gene sequence: CDR1 LGHDT, CDR2 YNNKEL (reference sequence). The CDR3 nucleotides are TGTGCCAGCAGCCAAGACCCCGCCCCGGGAGGTTCCTACGAGCAGTACTTC. It specifies CASSQDPAPGGSYEQYF.

The chain combines TRBV12-3 or TRBV12-4 with TRBJ2-7; D call uncertain. V was clipped by 5 bases and J by 2 bases, with 13 bases between them. This CDR3 has 14 residues. The CDR3 region is CASSAPPRAYEQYF. The DNA of the CDR3 is TGTGCCAGCAGTGCCCCCCCTCGCGCCTACGAGCAGTACTTC.

The sample holds a few counts of this clonotype. The chain is built from TRBV10-2 and TRBJ2-3, with D unresolved. Germline V lookup: CDR1 WSHSY, CDR2 SAAADI. V lost 4 bases and J lost 0, with 11 bases in between. This CDR3 contains 15 residues. Here the CDR3 DNA reads TGCGCCAGCAGTGGACTCGGTAGCAGCACAGATACGCAGTATTTT. As protein: CASSGLGSSTDTQYF.

The chain employs TRBV6-6 and TRBJ2-1; 8 bases map to TRBD2. There are 17 residues in the CDR3. V trimming: 6 bases; J trimming: 3 bases; junction bases outside the gene matches: 13. The germline gives CDR1 MNHNY, CDR2 SVGAGI (reference sequence). The CDR3 loop is CASSTAAAGEIYNEQFF. For the CDR3, the DNA is TGTGCCAGCAGCACCGCCGCAGCGGGAGAGATCTACAATGAGCAGTTCTTC.

In this sample, this clonotype turned up a few times. The V gene is TRBV3-1, the J gene TRBJ2-5; 7 positions agree with TRBD2. The CDR3 is 14 residues long. Germline V lookup: CDR1 LGHDT, CDR2 YNNKEL (reference sequence). Trimming at V came to 1 base and at J to 4 bases, leaving 3 bases not matched to a gene. The chain's CDR3 is CASSQGGGRETQYF. In DNA, the CDR3 is TGTGCCAGCAGCCAAGGCGGGGGTAGAGAGACCCAGTACTTC.

This clonotype was observed a few times. This chain links TRBV20-1 with TRBJ2-7, with 10 bases identical to TRBD2. The trim removed 3 bases at V and 5 bases at J, leaving 7 bases unmatched. Germline V gene lookup returns CDR1 DFQATT and CDR2 SNEGSKA (reference sequence). The CDR3 is 14 residues long. DNA for the CDR3: TGCAGTGCTAGTGGAGCGGGAGGGCTCCACGAGCAGTACTTC. This encodes CSASGAGGLHEQYF.

This chain joins TRBV5-6 and TRBJ2-2; D not certain. Looked up from germline, CDR1 is SGHDT and CDR2 is YYEEEE. Trimming shortened V by 5 bases and J by 7 bases, and 9 bases separated the two germline ends. The CDR3 length is 12 residues. CDR3 protein: CASSPDDGELFF. The CDR3 DNA sequence: TGTGCCAGCAGTCCGGATGACGGGGAGCTGTTTTTT.

This sequence joins TRBV15 and TRBJ1-1; tentative D call: TRBD1 (5 bases). The CDR3 length is 14 residues. Germline values: CDR1 LNHNV, CDR2 YYDKDF (reference sequence). V lost 8 bases and J 0 bases, leaving 13 bases between the germline ends. The CDR3 sequence is CATRGTHMNTEAFF. CDR3 coding DNA: TGTGCCACCCGGGGGACCCACATGAACACTGAAGCTTTCTTT. The full variable domain, completed using reference TRBV15 and TRBJ1-1, is DAMVIQNPRYQVTQFGKPVTLSCSQTLNHNVMYWYQQKSSQAPKLLFHYYDKDFNNEADTPDNFQSRRPNTSFCFLDIRSPGLGDTAMYLCATRGTHMNTEAFFGQGTRLTVV.

The CDR3 reads CAIPRGNYGYTF. Written as DNA, the CDR3 is TGTGCCATCCCCCGGGGTAACTATGGCTACACCTTC. The rearrangement links TRBV11-2 to TRBJ1-2, with D unclear. CDR1 and CDR2 from the germline V gene are SGHAT and FQNNGV. The V and J ends lost 10 bases and 1 base respectively, with 10 bases between them. This CDR3 is built from 12 residues.

This clonotype was seen a few times. Here the CDR3 reads CASSWNDGANYGYTF. CDR3 DNA: TGTGCCAGCAGCTGGAACGACGGCGCTAACTATGGCTACACCTTC. V gene TRBV5-5 combines with J gene TRBJ1-2; D ambiguous. The germline gives CDR1 SGHKS, CDR2 YYEKEE (reference sequence). The CDR3 has 15 amino acids. With 3 bases removed from V and 0 bases from J, the gap between germline ends came to 12 bases.

CDR3 protein: CSVVPGGPGNEQFF. In DNA form, the CDR3 reads TGCAGCGTTGTCCCGGGAGGGCCAGGAAATGAGCAGTTCTTC. J is TRBJ2-1 and V is TRBV29-1; 8 bases are a match to TRBD2. CDR3 length equals 14 residues. Trimming removed 4 bases from V and 7 bases from J; junction bases left unmatched: 9. Germline loops: CDR1 SQVTM, CDR2 ANQGSEA.